The clone carrying this TCR beta chain showed up just once. The target antigen is unknown. Clones were read by immunoSEQ multiplex PCR, and TCRdb kept only the in-frame ones, dropping some. The sample has more than 7,500 clones, roughly 79% seen once. This specimen comes from a study of T cell clonotyping in hematopoietic cell transplantation. Notes on the study in general: Without cell sorting, CD4 versus CD8 contributions remain unresolved. Higher Inverse Simpson Index values in graft donor and pretransplant recipient predicted broader posttransplant TCR diversity. After transplant, recipient diversity fell while pathologically expanded clonotypes grew through day 180.

Trimming cost V 1 base and J 8 bases, with 11 bases left between them. Per the germline V gene, CDR1 is MNHNS and CDR2 is SASEGT. The CDR3 extends over 13 amino acids. Recipient blood drawn about 28 days pretransplant and days 30, 100, 180 after. This sequence was found in a female patient in her fifties or sixties who had an allogeneic stem cell transplant from a related donor, so the T cells may come from the graft donor. Some clones in this sample may be carry-over from other donors' samples. V and J are TRBV6-1 and TRBJ1-2; D is unresolved. This sample comprised peripheral blood mononuclear cells, obtained 180 days after allogeneic stem cell transplant. This chain's CDR3 is CASSEGETNGYTF. CDR3 in DNA: TGTGCCAGCAGTGAAGGGGAGACGAACGGCTACACCTTC.